Detailed here is one T cell receptor (beta chain). Its antigen is unknown. This specimen comes from a study of a mutant IDH1 vaccine in newly diagnosed glioma. Study-wide background: Standard pretreatment was either radiotherapy, temozolomide, or, for most, radiochemotherapy with temozolomide.

Sequenced by immunoSEQ multiplex PCR; TCRdb stores in-frame clones only, minus some. This table has around 50,000 clones, 80% to 90% appearing once. Time point defined: week 5, during vaccination. Doses consisted of 300 ug of mutant IDH1 20-mer peptide each, paired with topical imiquimod. The CDR3 is made up of 15 amino acids. Looked up from germline, CDR1 is LNHDA and CDR2 is SQIVND (reference sequence). V gave up 3 bases and J gave up 4 bases, with 15 bases separating them. The rearrangement links TRBV19 to TRBJ1-2; D not resolved. The sample here was PBMCs, taken from a glioma patient whose treatment included an IDH1 peptide vaccine. The TCR sequence derives from a woman between 40 and 55 years old with glioma. The CDR3 protein is CASSMGVRAVYGYTF. The CDR3 region has the DNA TGTGCCAGTAGTATGGGTGTAAGGGCAGTCTATGGCTACACCTTC.